These 2 T cell receptor beta chains share one sample of origin, sequenced in a study of T-cell reconstitution after alpha-beta-depleted transplantation in children listed by TCRdb under 2016. Receptor libraries were prepared by PCR. Instrument on record: Illumina HiSeq 2500. TCR library preparation used molecular barcoding, with unique molecular identifiers applied to normalize quantification of the TCRbeta repertoire. TCRdb trimmed public reads at Q25 via fastp, called clones via MiXCR and kept in-frame beta chains. One record per CDR3 amino acid sequence lists the most common genes and DNA. The sample table records about 240,000 distinct CDR3 sequences; about 11% of these occur just once. The leading ten clones occupy 2% to 3% of the sample. Specimen: PBMCs from the stem cell graft donor, collected from the stem cell graft. The receptors were sampled from a human donor who donated a stem cell graft to a child with acute lymphoblastic leukemia.

The table lists this clonotype with many counts. This sequence joins TRBV19 and TRBJ2-3; D unresolved. Germline V gives CDR1 LNHDA, CDR2 SQIVND (reference sequence). The CDR3 is 13 residues long. The V end was cut by 3 bases, the J end by 9 bases, with 13 bases between. The CDR3 is CASSIMTSETQYF. CDR3 DNA: TGTGCCAGTAGTATCATGACCTCGGAGACGCAGTATTTT.

This clonotype was recorded many times. The chain's CDR3 is CASSFLTSTDTQYF. In DNA, the CDR3 is TGTGCCAGCAGTTTCCTTACTAGCACAGATACGCAGTATTTT. The chain carries TRBV27 and TRBJ2-3; D unclear. The ends were cut back, 3 bases at V and 0 bases at J, with 7 bases in the middle. CDR3 length: 14 amino acids. Per germline, CDR1 MNHEY and CDR2 SMNVEV (reference sequence).